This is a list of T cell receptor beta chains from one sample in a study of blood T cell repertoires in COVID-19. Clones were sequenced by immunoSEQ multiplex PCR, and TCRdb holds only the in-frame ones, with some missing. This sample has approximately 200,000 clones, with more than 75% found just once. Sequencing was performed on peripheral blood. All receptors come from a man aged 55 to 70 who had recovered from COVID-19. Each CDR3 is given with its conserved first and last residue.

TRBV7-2,CASSLGGGPRTDTQYF
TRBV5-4,CASTLAGGSSYNEQFF
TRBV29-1,CSVEGAGADTQYF
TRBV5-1,CASSLDIMNTEAFF
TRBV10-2,CASNKQGSSGNTIYF
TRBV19,CASSPPTSSGRTNEQFF
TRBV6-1,CASSEAIAGFTDTQYF
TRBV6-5,CASMRESGELFF
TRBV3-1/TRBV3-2,CASSRLPPGQGSYEQYF
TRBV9,CASSVGLAGGNEQFF
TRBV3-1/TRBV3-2,CASSQRQGRGEKLFF
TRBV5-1,CASSYPGTSYNEQFF
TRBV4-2,CASSQLGLAGNEQFF
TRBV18,CASSPPARGEAFF
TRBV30,CAGEFSNQPQHF
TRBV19,CASSIGVGGQGSGEQFF
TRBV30,CAWSVGQGYEQYF
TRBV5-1,CASSLARLTDPNEQFF
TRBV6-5,CASSPPGAMNTEAFF
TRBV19,CASSSRGAGGLYNEQFF
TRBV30,CAWSLGGASSYNEQFF
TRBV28,CASRPRPGAGGRSSYEQYF
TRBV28,CASTKSGSSYEQYF
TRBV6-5,CAYRRGNSPLHF
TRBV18,CASSPAPTSGTQFF
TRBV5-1,CASSLAGEWIEQYF
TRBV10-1,CASSDRGGRHYNEQFF
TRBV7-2,CASSLDSVFGGTEAFF
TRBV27,CASGHNEQFF
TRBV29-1,CSVENGLAGPLYNEQFF
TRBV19,CASSKGAPRYDQYF
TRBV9,CASSVGLAGVHNEQFF